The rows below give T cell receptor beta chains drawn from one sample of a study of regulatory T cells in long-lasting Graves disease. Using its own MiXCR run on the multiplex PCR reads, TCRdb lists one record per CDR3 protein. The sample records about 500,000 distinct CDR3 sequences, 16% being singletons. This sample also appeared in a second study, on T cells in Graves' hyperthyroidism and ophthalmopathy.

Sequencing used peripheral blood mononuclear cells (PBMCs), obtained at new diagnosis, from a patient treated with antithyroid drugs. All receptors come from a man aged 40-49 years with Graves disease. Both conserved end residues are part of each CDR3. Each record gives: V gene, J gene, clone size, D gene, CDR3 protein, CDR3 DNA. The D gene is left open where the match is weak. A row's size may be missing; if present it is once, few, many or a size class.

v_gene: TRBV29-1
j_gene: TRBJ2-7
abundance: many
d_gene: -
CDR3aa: CSVGGTLDEQYF
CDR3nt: TGCAGCGTTGGAGGCACTTTGGACGAGCAGTACTTC

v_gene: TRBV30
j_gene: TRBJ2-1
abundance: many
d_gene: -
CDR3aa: CAWSKTGTIGDEQFF
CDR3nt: TGTGCCTGGAGTAAGACCGGGACCATCGGCGATGAGCAGTTCTTC

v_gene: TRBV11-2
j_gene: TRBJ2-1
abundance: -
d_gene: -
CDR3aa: CASSRGTLAHLEQFF
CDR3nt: TGTGCCAGCAGCCGGGGAACTCTAGCGCACTTGGAGCAGTTCTTC

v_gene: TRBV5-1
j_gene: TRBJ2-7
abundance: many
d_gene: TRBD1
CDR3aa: CASSLTGTGDNEQYF
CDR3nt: TGCGCCAGCAGCTTAACCGGGACAGGGGATAACGAGCAGTACTTC

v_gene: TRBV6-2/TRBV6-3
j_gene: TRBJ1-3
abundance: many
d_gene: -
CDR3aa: CASTSTASVGNTIYF
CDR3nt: TGTGCCAGCACTTCCACAGCGTCGGTTGGAAACACCATATATTTT

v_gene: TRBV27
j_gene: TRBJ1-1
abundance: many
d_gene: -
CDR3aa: CASSLMEPQGNTEAFF
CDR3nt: TGTGCCAGCAGTCTAATGGAGCCCCAAGGAAACACTGAAGCTTTCTTT

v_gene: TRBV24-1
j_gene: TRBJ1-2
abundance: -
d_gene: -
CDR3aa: CATSGSGILGYTF
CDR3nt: TGTGCCACCAGTGGCTCGGGGATACTCGGCTACACCTTC

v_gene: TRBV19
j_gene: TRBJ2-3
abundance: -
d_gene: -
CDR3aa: CASSIPRNTQYF
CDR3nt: TGTGCCAGTAGTATTCCCAGGAATACGCAGTATTTT

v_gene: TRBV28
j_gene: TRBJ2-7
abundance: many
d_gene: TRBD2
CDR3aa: CASSVAGGPREQYF
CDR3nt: TGTGCCAGCAGTGTAGCGGGAGGGCCGAGGGAGCAGTACTTC

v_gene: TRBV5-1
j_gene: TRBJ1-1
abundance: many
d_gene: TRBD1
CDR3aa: CASSLPGQGTEAFF
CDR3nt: TGCGCCAGCAGCCTTCCGGGACAGGGGACTGAAGCTTTCTTT

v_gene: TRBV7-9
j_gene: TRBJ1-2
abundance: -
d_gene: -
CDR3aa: CASSLGWQYGYTF
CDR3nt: TGTGCCAGCAGCTTAGGGTGGCAGTATGGCTACACCTTC

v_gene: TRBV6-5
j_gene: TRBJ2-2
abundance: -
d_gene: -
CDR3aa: CASSYPQGVGTGELFF
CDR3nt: TGTGCCAGCAGTTACCCCCAGGGAGTTGGCACCGGGGAGCTGTTTTTT

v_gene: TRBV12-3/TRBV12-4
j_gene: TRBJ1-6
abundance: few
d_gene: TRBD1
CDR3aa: CANSREAGGGHSPLHF
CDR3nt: TGTGCCAACTCTCGGGAGGCAGGGGGCGGGCATTCACCCCTCCACTTT

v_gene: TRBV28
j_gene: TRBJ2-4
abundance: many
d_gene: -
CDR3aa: CASSLLGSRSAKNIQYF
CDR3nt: TGTGCCAGCAGTTTATTAGGCAGTCGGTCAGCCAAAAACATTCAGTACTTC

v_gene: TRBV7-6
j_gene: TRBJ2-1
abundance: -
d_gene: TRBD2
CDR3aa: CASSLAPGGPSNEQFF
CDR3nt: TGTGCCAGCAGCTTAGCCCCGGGGGGGCCGAGTAATGAGCAGTTCTTC

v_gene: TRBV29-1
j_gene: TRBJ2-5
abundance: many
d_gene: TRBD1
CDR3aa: CSVIQGQETQYF
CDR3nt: TGCAGCGTGATACAGGGGCAAGAGACCCAGTACTTC

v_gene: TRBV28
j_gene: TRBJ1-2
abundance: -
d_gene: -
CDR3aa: CASSPQGFGYTF
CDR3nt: TGTGCCAGCAGTCCACAGGGTTTTGGCTACACCTTC

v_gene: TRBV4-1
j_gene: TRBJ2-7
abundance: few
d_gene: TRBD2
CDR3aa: CASSQDRASGIYEQYF
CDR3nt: TGCGCCAGCAGCCAAGATAGGGCTAGCGGGATTTACGAGCAGTACTTC

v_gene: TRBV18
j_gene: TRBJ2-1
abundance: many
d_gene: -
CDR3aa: CASSPVVSSYNEQFF
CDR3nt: TGTGCCAGCTCACCGGTTGTGAGCTCCTACAATGAGCAGTTCTTC

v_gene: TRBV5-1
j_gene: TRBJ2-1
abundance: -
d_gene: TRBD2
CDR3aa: CASSFRAGGPVEQFF
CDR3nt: TGCGCCAGCAGCTTCCGAGCGGGAGGGCCTGTTGAGCAGTTCTTC

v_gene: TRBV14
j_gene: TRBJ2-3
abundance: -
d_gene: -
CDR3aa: CASSIVGGPDTQYF
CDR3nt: TGTGCCAGCAGCATAGTTGGAGGACCAGATACGCAGTATTTT

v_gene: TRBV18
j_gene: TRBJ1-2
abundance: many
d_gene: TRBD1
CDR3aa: CASSPDRGLGYTF
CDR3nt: TGTGCCAGCTCACCGGACAGGGGGCTTGGCTACACCTTC

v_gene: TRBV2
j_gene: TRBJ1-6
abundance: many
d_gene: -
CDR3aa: CASSLRQYNSPLHF
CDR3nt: TGTGCCAGCAGTCTCCGACAGTATAATTCACCCCTCCACTTT

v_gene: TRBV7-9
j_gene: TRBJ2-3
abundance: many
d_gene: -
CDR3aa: CASSLTGSADTQYF
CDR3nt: TGTGCCAGCAGCTTAACCGGGAGTGCAGATACGCAGTATTTT

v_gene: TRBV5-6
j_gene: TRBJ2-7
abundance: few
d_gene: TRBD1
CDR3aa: CASTRRDRGLLEQYF
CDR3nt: TGTGCCAGCACCCGCCGGGACAGGGGGTTGCTCGAGCAGTACTTC

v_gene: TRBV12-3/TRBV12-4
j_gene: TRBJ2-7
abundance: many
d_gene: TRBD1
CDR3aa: CASSPSQTGGYEQYF
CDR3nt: TGTGCCAGCAGTCCTTCCCAGACAGGGGGCTACGAGCAGTACTTC

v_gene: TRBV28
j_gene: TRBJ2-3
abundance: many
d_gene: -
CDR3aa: CASSPPRWGAGTEGASGTQYF
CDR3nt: TGTGCCAGCAGTCCTCCGCGGTGGGGAGCGGGAACCGAGGGGGCGTCGGGGACGCAGTATTTT

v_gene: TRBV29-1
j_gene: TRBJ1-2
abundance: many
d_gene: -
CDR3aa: CSVETGSGGYTF
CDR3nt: TGCAGCGTTGAAACAGGGAGCGGTGGCTACACCTTC

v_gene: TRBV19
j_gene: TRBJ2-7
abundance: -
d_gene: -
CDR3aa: CATLGHEQYF
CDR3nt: TGTGCCACCCTGGGGCACGAGCAGTACTTC

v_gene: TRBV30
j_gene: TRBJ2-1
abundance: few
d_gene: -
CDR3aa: CAWSVLENHYLKNNEQFF
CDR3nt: TGTGCCTGGAGTGTACTGGAAAACCACTACCTTAAAAACAATGAGCAGTTCTTC

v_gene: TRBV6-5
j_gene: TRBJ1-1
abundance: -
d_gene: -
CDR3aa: CASSYSSAEGTEAFF
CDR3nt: TGTGCCAGCAGTTACTCGTCAGCGGAGGGCACTGAAGCTTTCTTT

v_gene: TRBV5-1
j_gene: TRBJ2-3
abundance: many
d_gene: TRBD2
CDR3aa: CASSPGTDPTGGADTQYF
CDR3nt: TGCGCCAGCAGCCCCGGGACGGATCCGACGGGGGGGGCAGATACGCAGTATTTT

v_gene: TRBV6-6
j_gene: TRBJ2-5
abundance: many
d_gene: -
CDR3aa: CASSYSRSGQETQYF
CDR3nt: TGTGCCAGCAGTTACTCGAGGAGCGGGCAAGAGACCCAGTACTTC

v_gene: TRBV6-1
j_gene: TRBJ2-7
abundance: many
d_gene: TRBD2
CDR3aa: CASSTVAGGLYEQYF
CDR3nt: TGTGCCAGCAGTACCGTAGCGGGAGGTCTGTACGAGCAGTACTTC

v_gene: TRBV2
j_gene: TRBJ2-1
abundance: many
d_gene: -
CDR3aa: CASRKTESSYNEQFF
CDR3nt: TGTGCCAGCAGGAAGACAGAGAGCTCCTACAATGAGCAGTTCTTC

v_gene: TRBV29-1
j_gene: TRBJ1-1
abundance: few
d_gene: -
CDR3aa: CSANGGAGESEAFF
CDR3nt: TGCAGCGCAAACGGGGGGGCGGGGGAATCTGAAGCTTTCTTT

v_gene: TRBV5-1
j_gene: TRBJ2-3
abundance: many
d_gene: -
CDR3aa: CASSLGSGDTQYF
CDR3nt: TGCGCCAGCAGCTTGGGGTCTGGAGATACGCAGTATTTT

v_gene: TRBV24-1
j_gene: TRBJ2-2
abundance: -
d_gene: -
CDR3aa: CATSGGTRNTGELFF
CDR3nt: TGTGCCACCAGTGGTGGGACAAGAAACACCGGGGAGCTGTTTTTT

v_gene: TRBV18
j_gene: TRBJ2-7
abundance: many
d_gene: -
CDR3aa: CASSPGYSYEQYF
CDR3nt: TGTGCCAGCTCACCGGGATACTCCTACGAGCAGTACTTC

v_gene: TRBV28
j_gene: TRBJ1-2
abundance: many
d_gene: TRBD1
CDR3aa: CASSLDRKYTF
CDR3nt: TGTGCCAGCAGTTTGGACAGGAAATACACCTTC

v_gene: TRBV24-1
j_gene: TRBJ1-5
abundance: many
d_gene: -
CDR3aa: CATSETISNQPQHF
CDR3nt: TGTGCCACCAGTGAAACAATTAGCAATCAGCCCCAGCATTTT

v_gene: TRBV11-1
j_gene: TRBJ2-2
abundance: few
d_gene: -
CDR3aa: CASSPLGGIVAQNTGELFF
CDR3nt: TGTGCCAGCAGCCCACTCGGGGGAATAGTAGCGCAGAACACCGGGGAGCTGTTTTTT

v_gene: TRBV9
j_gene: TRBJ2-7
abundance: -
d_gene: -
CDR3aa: CASSVGEKGYEQYF
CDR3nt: TGTGCCAGCAGCGTAGGAGAAAAGGGCTACGAGCAGTACTTC

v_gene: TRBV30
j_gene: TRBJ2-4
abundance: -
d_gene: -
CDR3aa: CAWSEAGDIQYF
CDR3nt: TGTGCCTGGAGTGAGGCAGGGGACATTCAGTACTTC